A selection of T cell receptor beta chains follows, all from one sample in a study of identical twins. TCRdb recomputed calls from the 5' RACE reads with MiXCR, one row per CDR3 protein. The sample comprises 1.5 million to 2 million distinct CDR3 sequences, about 30% of which are singletons, and 0.27% rests with the top ten. The sample consisted of cord blood. These receptor sequences come from a newborn girl in good health. Each CDR3 is given with its conserved first and last residue. A D gene is named only where the DNA matches it firmly. A clone size is listed for some rows: how often the clone was seen (once, few, many), or a class if it is expanded.

d_gene	abundance	v_gene	j_gene	CDR3aa	CDR3nt
TRBD1	-	TRBV29-1	TRBJ1-4	CSAQSPGGGEKLFF	TGCAGCGCCCAGTCCCCAGGGGGCGGTGAAAAACTGTTTTTT
-	-	TRBV14	TRBJ2-1	CASRGTPDEQFF	TGTGCCAGCAGGGGCACCCCTGATGAGCAGTTCTTC
TRBD2	many	TRBV29-1	TRBJ2-7	CSVRGGKSYEQYF	TGCAGCGTTCGGGGGGGCAAAAGCTACGAGCAGTACTTC
-	-	TRBV20-1	TRBJ1-1	CSAASGVTEAFF	TGCAGTGCTGCTAGCGGGGTCACTGAAGCTTTCTTT
TRBD1	few	TRBV12-3/TRBV12-4	TRBJ1-1	CASSSTGEGILEAFF	TGTGCCAGCAGTTCCACAGGGGAGGGAATCCTTGAAGCTTTCTTT
-	few	TRBV29-1	TRBJ1-1	CSVLGRTGTMNTEAFF	TGCAGCGTTCTCGGGAGAACAGGGACCATGAACACTGAAGCTTTCTTT
TRBD1	few	TRBV29-1	TRBJ2-1	CSVAGGEQFF	TGCAGCGTCGCAGGGGGTGAGCAGTTCTTC
-	many	TRBV2	TRBJ2-7	CASSDRVSYEQYF	TGTGCCAGCAGTGACAGGGTCTCCTACGAGCAGTACTTC
-	-	TRBV5-1	TRBJ1-3	CASTDGGAGNTIYF	TGCGCCAGCACCGACGGGGGCGCGGGAAACACCATATATTTT
-	many	TRBV10-3	TRBJ2-5	CAIALGGQETQYF	TGTGCCATCGCACTAGGGGGTCAAGAGACCCAGTACTTC
-	few	TRBV11-2	TRBJ1-4	CASSLDGTSLLFF	TGTGCCAGCAGCTTAGATGGGACGTCTTTGCTGTTTTTT
TRBD2	many	TRBV5-1	TRBJ2-1	CASSPGTSGSSYNEQFF	TGCGCCAGCAGCCCCGGGACTAGCGGGAGCTCCTACAATGAGCAGTTCTTC
TRBD1	few	TRBV18	TRBJ2-5	CASSPGTGQQETQYF	TGTGCCAGCTCACCAGGGACAGGGCAACAAGAGACCCAGTACTTC
TRBD1	-	TRBV24-1	TRBJ2-7	CATSDRGLEQYF	TGTGCCACCAGTGACAGGGGGCTTGAGCAGTACTTC
TRBD1	few	TRBV7-9	TRBJ2-1	CASSYGQVNYNEQFF	TGTGCCAGCAGCTATGGACAGGTAAACTACAATGAGCAGTTCTTC
TRBD1	many	TRBV29-1	TRBJ2-3	CSVSRGRTDTQYF	TGCAGCGTTTCCAGGGGGCGTACAGATACGCAGTATTTT
-	-	TRBV7-2	TRBJ2-3	CASSLSSAPDTQYF	TGTGCCAGCAGCTTATCTAGTGCCCCAGATACGCAGTATTTT
TRBD2	few	TRBV12-3/TRBV12-4	TRBJ2-1	CASSGTSGRSYNEQFF	TGTGCCAGCAGTGGGACTAGCGGGAGGTCCTACAATGAGCAGTTCTTC
TRBD1	-	TRBV7-9	TRBJ1-6	CASVGQGASPLHF	TGTGCCAGCGTAGGACAGGGGGCTTCACCCCTCCACTTT
TRBD2	-	TRBV6-6	TRBJ2-7	CASRPGLASSYEQYF	TGTGCCAGCAGACCGGGACTAGCAAGCTCCTACGAGCAGTACTTC
-	few	TRBV11-1	TRBJ2-3	CASSLDGVTLWADTQYF	TGTGCCAGCAGCTTAGATGGGGTCACTCTCTGGGCAGATACGCAGTATTTT
TRBD1	-	TRBV20-1	TRBJ1-6	CSANPHSGTDSNSPLHF	TGCAGTGCTAATCCCCACAGCGGGACAGACTCTAATTCACCCCTCCACTTT
TRBD2	-	TRBV7-9	TRBJ2-4	CASRLLAGVKEQYF	TGTGCCAGCAGACTACTAGCGGGGGTTAAAGAGCAGTACTTC
TRBD1	few	TRBV4-1	TRBJ1-2	CASSQPGTGTYGYTF	TGCGCCAGCAGCCAGCCGGGGACAGGAACCTATGGCTACACCTTC
-	few	TRBV2	TRBJ2-1	CASSEGGTSYNEQFF	TGTGCCAGCAGTGAGGGCGGAACCTCTTACAATGAGCAGTTCTTC
TRBD2	few	TRBV2	TRBJ2-7	CASSPSLTLAGGPYEQYF	TGTGCCAGCAGTCCCTCTCTAACCTTAGCGGGAGGGCCTTACGAGCAGTACTTC
TRBD2	-	TRBV3-1	TRBJ2-3	CASSSSSGLARSTDTQYF	TGTGCCAGCAGCTCGAGCTCGGGACTAGCCCGATCCACAGATACGCAGTATTTT
TRBD2	-	TRBV7-2	TRBJ2-3	CASLFSGGGNTQYF	TGTGCCAGTCTTTTTTCGGGGGGGGGAAATACGCAGTATTTT
TRBD1	few	TRBV12-3/TRBV12-4	TRBJ1-4	CASPTGGIGDEKLFF	TGTGCCAGCCCCACAGGGGGTATCGGGGATGAAAAACTGTTTTTT
-	-	TRBV28	TRBJ2-7	CASTQWGKWEIDEQYF	TGTGCCAGCACCCAATGGGGGAAATGGGAAATCGACGAGCAGTACTTC
-	-	TRBV10-3	TRBJ2-1	CAIRDPPPRENNEQFF	TGTGCCATCAGGGACCCTCCGCCGCGGGAAAACAATGAGCAGTTCTTC
TRBD2	-	TRBV5-4	TRBJ2-3	CASSGGTSGTSTDTQYF	TGTGCCAGCAGCGGGGGGACTAGCGGAACTAGCACAGATACGCAGTATTTT
TRBD1	-	TRBV4-2	TRBJ2-1	CASSQATGGSYNEQFF	TGTGCCAGCAGCCAAGCGACAGGGGGCTCTTACAATGAGCAGTTCTTC
TRBD2	-	TRBV27	TRBJ2-7	CASMPSTVLGLASYEQYF	TGTGCCAGCATGCCCTCTACGGTATTAGGACTAGCCTCCTACGAGCAGTACTTC
-	-	TRBV9	TRBJ2-2	CASSVVRTGELFF	TGTGCCAGCAGCGTCGTGAGAACGGGGGAGCTGTTTTTT
-	few	TRBV7-2	TRBJ2-3	CASSYRLGRTDTQYF	TGTGCCAGCAGTTATAGACTAGGGCGCACAGATACGCAGTATTTT